Presented here are 8 T cell receptor beta chains from one specimen sequenced in a study of cytomegalovirus exposure and HLA in healthy donors. PCR used 60 Vbeta primers and 13 Jbeta primers. Measured with immunoSEQ multiplex PCR; TCRdb has only the in-frame clones, and not every one. The sample lists 90,000 to 130,000 clones; 70% were seen once. The source material was PBMCs. The receptors here all came from a man aged 25-45 years in good health and CMV-seropositive.

The chain employs TRBV27 and TRBJ1-4; the D gene is possibly TRBD1 (6 bases). Between the trimmed V and J ends, which lost 5 bases and 5 bases, there was a span of 12 bases. The length of the CDR3 is 14 residues. CDR1 and CDR2 from the germline V gene are MNHEY and SMNVEV (reference sequence). The CDR3 DNA is TGTGCCAGCAGTCTGCAACAGGGAAATGAAAAACTGTTTTTT. It is translated as CASSLQQGNEKLFF.

This chain connects TRBV27 to TRBJ2-3; D might be TRBD1 (5 bases). The germline V gene encodes CDR1 MNHEY and CDR2 SMNVEV (reference sequence). CDR3 length equals 14 residues. The V end was cut by 5 bases, the J end by 2 bases, with 11 bases between. CDR3 nucleotides: TGTGCCAGCAGTGTGGGGCGCTCCACAGATACGCAGTATTTT. Protein: CASSVGRSTDTQYF.

This rearrangement joins TRBV2 to TRBJ1-5; no clear D. V gave up 6 bases and J gave up 3 bases, with 15 bases separating them. The CDR3 is 15 residues long. CDR1 and CDR2 (germline): SNHLY, FYNNEI. The CDR3 DNA sequence: TGTGCCAGCAGCATTTCACCCAGTTCCAATCAGCCCCAGCATTTT. It specifies CASSISPSSNQPQHF.

V usage is TRBV27 and J usage is TRBJ2-1; D ambiguous. The CDR3 extends over 15 amino acids. V lost 2 bases, J lost 1 base, and 9 bases lay in between. Germline V gene sequence: CDR1 MNHEY, CDR2 SMNVEV (reference sequence). CDR3 bases: TGTGCCAGCAGTTTAGGGCACGCGTCCTACAATGAGCAGTTCTTC. This translates into CASSLGHASYNEQFF.

This clone was counted between two and nine times. The genes are TRBV4-1 and TRBJ1-2, with D maybe TRBD1 (5 bases). The CDR3 contains 14 residues. Trimming took off 9 bases at V and 4 bases at J, with 18 bases between the two ends. Germline V gene data show CDR1 as MGHRA and CDR2 as YSYEKL. CDR3 protein: CASIGHPGLYGYTF. CDR3 sequence (DNA): TGCGCCAGTATAGGACACCCGGGCCTCTATGGCTACACCTTC.

The chain couples TRBV28 to TRBJ1-6; 9 nucleotides match TRBD1. V lost 5 bases to trimming and J lost 0 bases; unmatched junction nucleotides: 5. This CDR3 region has 17 residues. Germline V gives CDR1 MDHEN, CDR2 SYDVKM. The CDR3 DNA reads TGTGCCAGCAGTCTTGGACAGGGGAGCTCCTATAATTCACCCCTCCACTTT. This sequence encodes CASSLGQGSSYNSPLHF. Filled out from reference TRBV28 and TRBJ1-6, the complete variable domain reads DVKVTQSSRYLVKRTGEKVFLECVQDMDHENMFWYRQDPGLGLRLIYFSYDVKMKEKGDIPEGYSVSREKKERFSLILESASTNQTSMYLCASSLGQGSSYNSPLHFGNGTRLTVT.

V is TRBV7-2 and J is TRBJ1-2, with 10 bases identical to TRBD1. V lost 3 bases and J lost 4; bases outside the gene matches: 8. The CDR3 contains 16 residues. The germline gives CDR1 SGHTA, CDR2 FQGNSA. The CDR3 DNA follows: TGTGCCAGCAGCTTTTTCGGGACAGGGGTTACCTATGGCTACACCTTC. It encodes CASSFFGTGVTYGYTF.

The chain employs TRBV27 and TRBJ2-1; 7 bases match TRBD1. The germline V gene has CDR1 MNHEY and CDR2 SMNVEV (reference sequence). The CDR3 consists of 15 residues. Trimming at V came to 5 bases and at J to 5 bases, leaving 9 bases not matched to a gene. Here the CDR3 DNA reads TGTGCCAGCAGTCTGGGCGGACAGGTCAACAATGAGCAGTTCTTC. Translating gives CASSLGGQVNNEQFF.